This T cell receptor beta chain was sequenced during a study of T cell responses to AZD1222 COVID-19 vaccine. In the case of this clone: Its target is unknown.

Study results and caveats: The repertoires were collected only after the peak T cell response.

Assay: immunoSEQ multiplex PCR; the TCRdb copy retains only in-frame clones and omits some. Seen here are 95,000 to 110,000 clones, 89% observed once, and the top ten hold around 20%. The germline CDR1 and CDR2 sequences are SGHVS and FQNEAQ. The CDR3 spans 14 residues. V dropped 2 bases and J dropped 1 base, with 7 bases sitting between them. This clonotype originated in an adult in good health. The V gene is TRBV7-8, the J gene TRBJ2-3; no reliable D call. The material was peripheral blood, obtained on day 0 of AZD1222 vaccination. The CDR3: CASSLRGRTDTQYF. As DNA, the CDR3 is TGTGCCAGCAGCTTACGAGGACGCACAGATACGCAGTATTTT.